The 27 T cell receptor beta chains below were found in one sample sequenced in a study of CD8 T cells in ankylosing spondylitis. MiXCR, run by TCRdb on the 5' RACE reads, gives a single entry per CDR3 protein. The profile shows about 200,000 distinct CDR3 sequences, around 13% of them singletons. The sequenced material came from blood, either unsorted or a sorted T cell fraction (not recorded which). These receptors came from a male donor with ankylosing spondylitis or in good health (not recorded which).

This clonotype was counted at least ten times. V and J are TRBV12-3 or TRBV12-4 and TRBJ1-3; D is possibly TRBD1 (5 bases). The CDR3 has 15 amino acids. Trimming shortened V by 3 bases and J by 4 bases, and 13 bases separated the two germline ends. DNA of the CDR3: TGTGCCAGCAGTTTCCCTCAGGGTTCGGGAAACACCATATATTTT. Protein product: CASSFPQGSGNTIYF.

This clonotype was recorded at least ten times. The chain links TRBV4-2 to TRBJ2-1; 7 bases fit TRBD1. Germline trimming cut 4 bases from V and 8 bases from J; bases unmatched to any gene: 5. This CDR3 spans 13 amino acids. CDR1 LGHNA and CDR2 YNFKEQ come from the germline V gene. The CDR3 DNA reads TGTGCCAGCAGCCCCAAAACAGGGGATGAGCAGTTCTTC. Translating it yields CASSPKTGDEQFF.

The table lists this clonotype with a few counts. The chain carries TRBV4-1 and TRBJ2-7; 8 nucleotides align to TRBD1. The CDR3 is made up of 15 amino acids. In germline, CDR1 is MGHRA, CDR2 YSYEKL. V lost 3 bases to trimming and J lost 5 bases; unmatched junction nucleotides: 9. CDR3 in amino acids: CASSHTGTGGHEQYF. As DNA, the CDR3 is TGCGCCAGCAGCCATACCGGGACAGGAGGCCACGAGCAGTACTTC.

This clonotype was observed a handful of times. The gene calls are TRBV5-1 and TRBJ2-3; 8 bases line up with TRBD2. This CDR3 is built from 17 residues. Germline CDR1 reads SGHRS; CDR2 reads YFSETQ. Trimming removed 4 bases from V and 2 bases from J; junction bases left unmatched: 12. The CDR3 loop reads CASSPSGSGGTTDTQYF. The DNA of the CDR3 is TGCGCCAGCAGCCCCTCGGGGAGCGGGGGTACCACAGATACGCAGTATTTT.

This clonotype turned up a few times. V usage is TRBV6-1 and J usage is TRBJ1-6, with D unresolved. V gave up 7 bases and J gave up 3 bases, with 13 bases separating them. Germline V gives CDR1 MNHNS, CDR2 SASEGT. The CDR3 runs to 15 residues. The CDR3 reads CASIFLPNYNSPLHF. The CDR3 DNA reads as TGTGCCAGCATCTTCCTCCCGAACTATAATTCACCCCTCCACTTT.

This clonotype has a count of ten or more. The DNA for the CDR3 is TGTGCCAGCAGTTTATGGACTAGCGGGGAAGAGACCCAGTACTTC. Translation gives CASSLWTSGEETQYF. This rearrangement joins TRBV28 to TRBJ2-5, with 11 bases fitting TRBD2. The CDR3 runs 15 residues. CDR1 MDHEN and CDR2 SYDVKM come from the germline V gene. Trimming removed 0 bases from V and 3 bases from J; junction bases left unmatched: 0.

This sequence joins TRBV20-1 and TRBJ2-1; TRBD1 agrees at 7 bases. CDR3 length: 12 amino acids. Germline CDR1 reads DFQATT; CDR2 reads SNEGSKA (reference sequence). Losses at the gene ends were 5 bases for V and 6 bases for J; bases not matched to a gene: 4. The CDR3 DNA follows: TGCAGTGCTGATACAGGGGTCAATGAGCAGTTCTTC. Its protein product is CSADTGVNEQFF.

This clonotype came up once. V gene TRBV23-1 combines with J gene TRBJ2-1; the D gene is possibly TRBD1 (6 bases). TRBV23-1 is assigned to the ORF class and has an uncertain function. Between the trimmed V and J ends, which lost 2 bases and 1 base, there was a span of 15 bases. The CDR3 has 17 residues. This CDR3 reads CASSQLRDTKSYNEQFF. The CDR3 nucleotides read TGCGCCAGCAGTCAACTACGGGACACCAAATCCTACAATGAGCAGTTCTTC.

The rearrangement uses TRBV5-1 and TRBJ1-4, with 8 bases fitting TRBD1. The J segment lost 7 bases and the V segment lost 4 bases, leaving 9 bases of the junction unmatched. Germline V lookup: CDR1 SGHRS, CDR2 YFSETQ. The CDR3 runs to 15 residues. CDR3 in amino acids: CASSEGQGGGEKLFF. As DNA, the CDR3 is TGCGCCAGCAGCGAAGGACAGGGTGGAGGTGAAAAACTGTTTTTT.

At least ten counts were recorded for this clonotype. This CDR3 reads CSATMTSGIKTQYF. CDR3 sequence (DNA): TGCAGTGCTACGATGACTAGCGGGATTAAGACCCAGTACTTC. This rearrangement joins TRBV20-1 to TRBJ2-5, with 11 bases aligning to TRBD2. Germline values: CDR1 DFQATT, CDR2 SNEGSKA (reference sequence). The CDR3 runs 14 residues. The V segment lost 4 bases and the J segment 6 bases; nucleotides outside the gene matches: 7.

The chain links TRBV11-2 to TRBJ2-7, with TRBD1 identical over 7 bases. V trimming: 4 bases; J trimming: 2 bases; junction bases outside the gene matches: 5. The CDR3 spans 14 residues. Germline-derived CDR1 and CDR2 are SGHAT and FQNNGV. The CDR3 spells CASSWGTETYEQYF. The CDR3 DNA reads as TGTGCCAGCAGCTGGGGGACAGAGACCTACGAGCAGTACTTC.

This clonotype occurred a few times. The rearrangement joins TRBV5-6 to TRBJ1-6; D not resolved. Germline CDR1 SGHDT, CDR2 YYEEEE. Trimming pared 0 bases from V and 9 bases from J, leaving 4 bases between. The CDR3 spans 12 residues. The CDR3 here is CASSLVASPLHF. As DNA, the CDR3 is TGTGCCAGCAGCTTGGTGGCTTCACCCCTCCACTTT.

The rearrangement links TRBV4-1 to TRBJ2-5, with TRBD2 identical over 9 bases. Germline V gene lookup returns CDR1 MGHRA and CDR2 YSYEKL. Trimming cost V 0 bases and J 3 bases; bases outside gene matches: 5. This CDR3 comprises 16 residues. For the CDR3, the DNA is TGCGCCAGCAGCCAAGAAGCGGGGGGCTTAGAAGAGACCCAGTACTTC. This codes for CASSQEAGGLEETQYF.

V usage is TRBV7-8 and J usage is TRBJ1-2; no reliable D call. The CDR3 extends over 19 amino acids. Germline V CDR1 and CDR2: SGHVS, FQNEAQ. The germline V and J ends were trimmed by 4 bases and 2 bases, with 26 bases remaining between them. The CDR3 sequence: CASSSGPAGNQIPNYGYTF. CDR3 sequence (DNA): TGTGCCAGCAGCTCCGGGCCAGCGGGCAACCAGATCCCCAACTATGGCTACACCTTC.

This clonotype was counted a few times. The chain recombines TRBV20-1 with TRBJ2-5; 11 nucleotides match TRBD2. The junction had 7 bases not matched to a gene; V was cut back by 3 bases and J by 4 bases. CDR3 size: 15 residues. The germline CDR1 and CDR2 sequences are DFQATT and SNEGSKA (reference sequence). The CDR3 is CSARVAGGIGETQYF. The CDR3, as DNA: TGCAGTGCTAGGGTAGCGGGAGGGATCGGAGAGACCCAGTACTTC.

This clonotype was recorded at least ten times. The chain is built from TRBV12-3 or TRBV12-4 and TRBJ2-1; tentatively, D is TRBD1 or TRBD2 (5 bases each). The CDR3 spans 14 residues. V was cut by 6 bases and J by 4 bases, with 13 bases left in between. The DNA for the CDR3 is TGTGCCAGCAGCCCGGGGACGGTTTACAATGAGCAGTTCTTC. Its translation: CASSPGTVYNEQFF.

This clonotype was found a few times. The V gene is TRBV10-3, the J gene TRBJ1-2, with D possibly TRBD1 on 5 matching bases. V lost 3 bases, J lost 8 bases, and 10 bases lay in between. Germline lookup yields CDR1 ENHRY and CDR2 SYGVKD. CDR3 length: 12 amino acids. For the CDR3, the DNA is TGTGCCATCAGTGAAGGGACGGGAGGCTACACCTTC. As protein: CAISEGTGGYTF.

This clonotype was seen only a few times. The chain carries TRBV4-1 and TRBJ2-7; 9 bases match TRBD2. This CDR3 spans 17 amino acids. Germline lookup yields CDR1 MGHRA and CDR2 YSYEKL. J was trimmed by 5 bases and V by 3 bases; bases with no gene match: 14. The CDR3 loop is CASSQGGSGGMVDEQYF. CDR3 DNA: TGCGCCAGCAGCCAGGGAGGCAGCGGGGGGATGGTAGACGAGCAGTACTTC.

This clonotype came up a few times. This chain connects TRBV23-1 to TRBJ2-7, with D perhaps matching TRBD2 (6 bases). TRBV23-1 is given ORF status, its function remaining uncertain. This CDR3 is 15 amino acids long. Trimming removed 3 bases from V and 6 bases from J, with 18 bases in between. The CDR3 region has the DNA TGCGCCAGCAGTCATCCCCGCGGGACGGTCTCCGAGCAGTACTTC. Translation: CASSHPRGTVSEQYF.

CDR3 DNA: TGTGCCAGCAGCTCTAGTACAGGGGACACTGAAGCTTTCTTT. Translating gives CASSSSTGDTEAFF. The chain employs TRBV7-9 and TRBJ1-1, with 7 nucleotides matching TRBD1. The CDR3 is 14 amino acids. Germline V gene lookup returns CDR1 SEHNR and CDR2 FQNEAQ (reference sequence). Unmatched junction bases numbered 5, after V lost 4 bases and J lost 3 bases. The entire variable domain, with the rest obtained from reference TRBV7-9 and TRBJ1-1, is as follows: DTGVSQNPRHKITKRGQNVTFRCDPISEHNRLYWYRQTLGQGPEFLTYFQNEAQLEKSRLLSDRFSAERPKGSFSTLEIQRTEQGDSAMYLCASSSSTGDTEAFFGQGTRLTVV.

This clonotype has only a few counts. The CDR3 protein is CASSEDRVPYEQYF. The DNA for the CDR3 is TGTGCCAGCAGTGAGGACAGGGTACCCTACGAGCAGTACTTC. The chain couples TRBV6-1 to TRBJ2-7; 8 bases align to TRBD1. V lost 3 bases, J lost 2 bases, and 3 bases stayed unmatched. Germline V CDR1 and CDR2: MNHNS, SASEGT. This CDR3 region has 14 residues.

The V gene is TRBV5-6, the J gene TRBJ2-3; TRBD1 is a possible D gene (9 bases). CDR1 is SGHDT, CDR2 YYEEEE, per germline. The CDR3 has 16 amino acids. V was pared by 4 bases and J by 6 bases, with 21 bases between. As DNA, the CDR3 is TGTGCCAGCAGCCCTGGAACAGGGGGCGGGGGGGATACGCAGTATTTT. This gives the protein CASSPGTGGGGDTQYF.

This clonotype turned up a few times. This chain joins TRBV6-5 and TRBJ2-1; TRBD2 matches at 8 bases. The germline CDR1 and CDR2 sequences are MNHEY and SVGAGI. The CDR3 spans 15 residues. Trimming took 4 bases from V and 8 from J; bases not matched to a gene: 10. CDR3 sequence (DNA): TGTGCCAGCAGTTTTACCGGGGGGGCCGGGGATGAGCAGTTCTTC. This codes for CASSFTGGAGDEQFF.

This clonotype appeared many times. The V and J genes are TRBV7-9 and TRBJ2-7; no firm D call. This CDR3 is 12 amino acids long. V dropped 6 bases and J dropped 2 bases, with 8 bases sitting between them. Germline V gene sequence: CDR1 SEHNR, CDR2 FQNEAQ (reference sequence). The CDR3 sequence: CASSLGTYEQYF. In DNA form, the CDR3 reads TGTGCCAGCAGTTTGGGTACCTACGAGCAGTACTTC. Looking up the rest from reference TRBV7-9 and TRBJ2-7 gives the full variable domain: DTGVSQNPRHKITKRGQNVTFRCDPISEHNRLYWYRQTLGQGPEFLTYFQNEAQLEKSRLLSDRFSAERPKGSFSTLEIQRTEQGDSAMYLCASSLGTYEQYFGPGTRLTVT.

The sample holds a few counts of this clonotype. The chain has TRBV6-1 and TRBJ1-1, with no clear D. With 3 bases removed from V and 13 bases from J, the gap between germline ends came to 9 bases. The CDR3 extends over 10 amino acids. In germline, CDR1 is MNHNS, CDR2 SASEGT. The DNA for the CDR3 is TGTGCCAGCAGTGACCCCAATGTTTTCTTT. Translated: CASSDPNVFF.

This clonotype came up a few times. The DNA of the CDR3 is TGTGCCAGCAGCTTAGAGGGGCCGGTTGAAGCTTTCTTT. Translation: CASSLEGPVEAFF. The chain combines TRBV7-9 with TRBJ1-1; TRBD1 might be the D (5 bases). Trimming removed 1 base at V and 7 bases at J, with 10 bases between. Germline CDR1 is SEHNR and CDR2 is FQNEAQ (reference sequence). This CDR3 is 13 amino acids long.

This clonotype was observed a few times. The gene calls are TRBV6-1 and TRBJ1-6; D might be TRBD1 (5 bases). The V and J ends lost 2 bases and 7 bases respectively, with 18 bases between them. The germline V gene encodes CDR1 MNHNS and CDR2 SASEGT. This CDR3 region has 17 residues. The CDR3 sequence is CASSENGGFPLNSPLHF. The CDR3 nucleotides read TGTGCCAGCAGTGAAAATGGGGGTTTCCCCCTGAATTCACCCCTCCACTTT.